The rows below give T cell receptor beta chains drawn from one sample of a study of shared clonotypes between healthy human individuals. Generated by immunoSEQ multiplex PCR, the TCRdb table keeps only in-frame clones and is missing some. The data hold around 620,000 clones, with 90% to 95% observed a single time. Sequenced input: naive CD8+ T cells sorted from blood. Source of these receptors: a woman in her twenties or thirties in good health. The CDR3 runs from the conserved cysteine through the conserved F or W. Fields, in order: J gene, V gene, CDR3 protein.

j_gene: TRBJ1-4
v_gene: TRBV18
CDR3aa: CASSREVAEKLFF

j_gene: TRBJ2-7
v_gene: TRBV27
CDR3aa: CASSLTGSYEQYF

j_gene: TRBJ2-7
v_gene: TRBV7-6
CDR3aa: CASSPGDYEQYF

j_gene: TRBJ1-2
v_gene: TRBV6-5
CDR3aa: CASGRDYGYTF

j_gene: TRBJ1-2
v_gene: TRBV7-9
CDR3aa: CASSSSVGEASF

j_gene: TRBJ2-7
v_gene: TRBV5-3
CDR3aa: CASSLQPSGRYEQYF

j_gene: TRBJ2-7
v_gene: TRBV11-3
CDR3aa: CASSLKWGLHDEQYF

j_gene: TRBJ1-4
v_gene: TRBV28
CDR3aa: CASSFSRGWNEKLFF

j_gene: TRBJ1-1
v_gene: TRBV27
CDR3aa: CASSLGQQNTEAFF

j_gene: TRBJ2-7
v_gene: TRBV28
CDR3aa: CASSQRRDSYEQYF

j_gene: TRBJ2-4
v_gene: TRBV21-1
CDR3aa: CASSNIYKPDSKNIQYF

j_gene: TRBJ2-1
v_gene: TRBV28
CDR3aa: CASSPGASGTYNEQFF

j_gene: TRBJ2-1
v_gene: TRBV11-2
CDR3aa: CASSLPGWTSGRSGEQFF

j_gene: TRBJ2-7
v_gene: TRBV4-1
CDR3aa: CASSQGTGGTYEQYF

j_gene: TRBJ1-1
v_gene: TRBV28
CDR3aa: CASSPMNTEAFF

j_gene: TRBJ1-1
v_gene: TRBV5-1
CDR3aa: CASSSGQGIMNTEAFF

j_gene: TRBJ1-4
v_gene: TRBV10-3
CDR3aa: CAISAGERGTNEKLFF

j_gene: TRBJ2-1
v_gene: TRBV19
CDR3aa: CASSQRESPYNEQFF

j_gene: TRBJ2-7
v_gene: TRBV10-1
CDR3aa: CASSEFSSARTYEQYF

j_gene: TRBJ2-3
v_gene: TRBV18
CDR3aa: CASSPRFGFTDTQYF

j_gene: TRBJ1-1
v_gene: TRBV30
CDR3aa: CAWSVGLGQFTEAFF

j_gene: TRBJ2-1
v_gene: TRBV4-1
CDR3aa: CASSQVHSSSYNEQFF

j_gene: TRBJ2-6
v_gene: TRBV29-1
CDR3aa: CSVDHSGANVLTF

j_gene: TRBJ1-5
v_gene: TRBV9
CDR3aa: CASSSGGGNQPQHF

j_gene: TRBJ1-1
v_gene: TRBV4-1
CDR3aa: CASSPSGTEAFF

j_gene: TRBJ2-3
v_gene: TRBV1
CDR3aa: CTSSQDCKCDTQYF

j_gene: TRBJ1-4
v_gene: TRBV23-1
CDR3aa: CASRHVHRGLSEKLFF

j_gene: TRBJ2-5
v_gene: TRBV29-1
CDR3aa: CSVGKGTQETQYF

j_gene: TRBJ1-2
v_gene: TRBV14
CDR3aa: CASSQELTPNYGYTF

j_gene: TRBJ2-7
v_gene: TRBV27
CDR3aa: CASSLSVGPSYEQYF

j_gene: TRBJ2-7
v_gene: TRBV2
CDR3aa: CASEGGEQYF

j_gene: -
v_gene: TRBV7-9
CDR3aa: CATRGGPYEQYF

j_gene: TRBJ2-7
v_gene: TRBV7-9
CDR3aa: CASSLWVAGEPNYEQYF

j_gene: TRBJ2-3
v_gene: TRBV5-8
CDR3aa: CASSLGSGTRTDTQYF

j_gene: TRBJ2-1
v_gene: TRBV7-9
CDR3aa: CASSSLAGGLLFF

j_gene: TRBJ2-7
v_gene: TRBV6-4
CDR3aa: CASSVSSDGEDYEQYF

j_gene: TRBJ1-3
v_gene: TRBV15
CDR3aa: CATSRGRGSGNTIYF

j_gene: TRBJ2-5
v_gene: TRBV28
CDR3aa: CASSFGRPGLAGVGQETQYF